This entry features one T cell receptor (beta chain) sequence. Its target is unknown. The sample is drawn from a study of early T cells in non-severe SARS-CoV-2 infection. The wider study: The input, bulk RNA from unsorted whole blood, was sequenced, and chains were unpaired.

Study-wide results and caveats: Clonotype matching in VDJdb favored anti-spike CD8 responses and did not capture private and CD4 specificities.

Germline assignment: CDR1 LGHDT and CDR2 YNNKEL (reference sequence). This CDR3 is 14 amino acids long. Trimming pared 1 base from V and 7 bases from J, leaving 13 bases between. Individual cDNA molecules carried attached unique molecular identifiers. TCRdb passed the 5' RACE reads through MiXCR, listing each CDR3 protein once. This sample has roughly 64,000 distinct CDR3 sequences, with roughly 14% found just once. The V gene is TRBV3-1, the J gene TRBJ1-1; D perhaps matches TRBD1 (5 bases). Material for sequencing was whole blood. The receptor was isolated from an adult who was a healthcare worker with PCR-confirmed SARS-CoV-2 infection or an uninfected control (not recorded which). The CDR3 DNA reads TGTGCCAGCAGCCAAGGGCAAACCGGGGGTGAAGCTTTCTTT. Translating it yields CASSQGQTGGEAFF.